Listed below are T cell receptor beta chains from one sample, sequenced in a study of OX40 agonist ivuxolimab in advanced cancers. Sequenced by immunoSEQ multiplex PCR; TCRdb stores in-frame clones only, minus some. The table lists around 67,000 clones, 84% of them singletons. Sequences were derived from CD4+ or CD8+ T cells sorted from blood, sampled in a trial of the OX40 agonist ivuxolimab. Receptors were obtained from an adult with an advanced solid tumor such as melanoma, head and neck, liver or kidney cancer. Both conserved end residues are part of each CDR3. A D gene is named only where the DNA matches it firmly. Expanded clones are given a class, and other clones once, few, many or no size at all.

>TRBV6-6|TRBD1|-|TRBJ1-2
CASSYSWDSSNYGYTF
TGTGCCAGCAGTTATTCTTGGGACAGCTCTAACTATGGCTACACCTTC
>TRBV5-4|TRBD2|-|TRBJ2-3
CASSRNGGGRSDTQYF
TGTGCCAGCAGCCGAAACGGGGGGGGGCGCTCAGATACGCAGTATTTT
>TRBV6-5|-|-|TRBJ1-1
CASSSWDTEAFF
TGTGCCAGCAGTTCGTGGGACACTGAAGCTTTCTTT
>TRBV5-4|-|-|TRBJ1-1
CASSLQGQGPTEAFF
TGTGCCAGCAGCTTGCAGGGGCAGGGTCCCACTGAAGCTTTCTTT
>TRBV7-9|-|-|TRBJ2-7
CASSPDRGGRVYEQYF
TGTGCCAGCAGCCCTGATAGGGGGGGCCGAGTCTACGAGCAGTACTTC
>TRBV5-4|-|-|TRBJ2-2
CASSLARGHLNTGELFF
TGTGCCAGCAGCTTGGCCAGGGGACACTTGAACACCGGGGAGCTGTTTTTT
>TRBV5-6|-|-|TRBJ2-4
CASSLGEGIAKNIQYF
TGTGCCAGCAGCTTGGGTGAAGGGATAGCCAAAAACATTCAGTACTTC
>TRBV11-2|-|few|TRBJ1-1
CASSWTGNRETEAFF
TGTGCCAGCAGCTGGACTGGAAACCGGGAGACTGAAGCTTTCTTT
>TRBV5-5|-|-|TRBJ1-1
CASSLEGGLSKTEAFF
TGTGCCAGCAGCTTGGAAGGGGGTCTTTCGAAGACTGAAGCTTTCTTT
>TRBV13|-|once|TRBJ2-3
CASSLEGMSTDTQYF
TGTGCCAGCAGCTTAGAGGGGATGAGCACAGATACGCAGTATTTT
>TRBV5-4|TRBD1|-|TRBJ1-2
CASSPGQGKAGYTF
TGTGCCAGCAGCCCGGGACAGGGAAAGGCCGGCTACACCTTC
>TRBV7-2|TRBD2|-|TRBJ2-4
CASSLLGGRGAKNIQYF
TGTGCCAGCAGCTTATTGGGCGGGAGAGGGGCCAAAAACATTCAGTACTTC
>TRBV6-5|-|-|TRBJ1-2
CASQEGYKGNYGYTF
TGTGCCAGCCAGGAAGGGTATAAGGGCAACTATGGCTACACCTTC
>TRBV7-6|TRBD1|-|TRBJ1-5
CASSQGEGAYQPQHF
TGTGCCAGCAGCCAAGGTGAGGGGGCCTATCAGCCCCAGCATTTT
>TRBV19|TRBD1|medium-sized|TRBJ1-5
CASSADDRGHQPQHF
TGTGCCAGTAGTGCTGACGACAGGGGGCATCAGCCCCAGCATTTT
>TRBV5-1|-|-|TRBJ2-5
CASSLPHPRGPAFRQRTETQYF
TGCGCCAGCAGCTTGCCCCACCCACGCGGGCCGGCGTTCCGACAAAGAACAGAGACCCAGTACTTC
>TRBV28|-|-|TRBJ1-2
CASSSLTLHTF
TGTGCCAGCAGCTCTTTAACCCTCCACACCTTC
>TRBV7-6|TRBD1|-|TRBJ1-1
CASSLERGPYSEAFF
TGTGCCAGCAGCTTAGAGAGGGGGCCCTACTCTGAAGCTTTCTTT
>TRBV7-9|-|-|TRBJ1-3
CASSLGRPASSGNTIYF
TGTGCCAGCAGCCTAGGTCGTCCAGCGTCCTCTGGAAACACCATATATTTT
>TRBV25-1|TRBD1|-|TRBJ2-7
CASSYGQGRGEQYF
TGTGCCAGCAGTTACGGACAGGGAAGGGGCGAGCAGTACTTC
>TRBV2|-|-|TRBJ2-3
CASSGEVFTDTQYF
TGTGCCAGCAGTGGGGAGGTTTTCACAGATACGCAGTATTTT
>TRBV29-1|-|-|TRBJ2-7
CSAGGPYEQYF
TGCAGCGCCGGGGGGCCCTACGAGCAGTACTTC